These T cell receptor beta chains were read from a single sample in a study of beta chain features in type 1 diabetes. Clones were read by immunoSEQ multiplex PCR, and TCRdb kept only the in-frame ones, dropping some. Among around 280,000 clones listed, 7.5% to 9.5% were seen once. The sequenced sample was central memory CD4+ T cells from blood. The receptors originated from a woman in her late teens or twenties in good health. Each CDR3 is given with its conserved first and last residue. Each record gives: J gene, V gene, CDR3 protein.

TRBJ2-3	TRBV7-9	CASSFRLAGATDTQYF
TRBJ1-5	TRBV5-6	CASSAHKNQPQHF
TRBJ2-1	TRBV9	CASSVDFLVHNEQFF
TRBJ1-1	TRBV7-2	CASSLYRNTEAFF
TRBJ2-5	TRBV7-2	CASSLMLAGGQTQYF
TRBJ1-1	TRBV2	CASSNSPFRGAFF
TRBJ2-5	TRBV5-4	CASSLDSWGLGETQYF
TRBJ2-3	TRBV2	CASSEQTAGADTQYF
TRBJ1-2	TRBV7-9	CASSLRGGYTF
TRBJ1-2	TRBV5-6	CASSLGGQGIVYTF
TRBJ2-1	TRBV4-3	CASSQQGTYKDEQFF
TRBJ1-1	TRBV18	CASSLGQGANTEAFF
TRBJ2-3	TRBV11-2	CASSLEFGPTPDTQYF
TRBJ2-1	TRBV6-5	CASSSLRVNNEQFF
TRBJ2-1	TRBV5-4	CASSLYFNEQFF
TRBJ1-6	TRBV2	CASSERATNNSPLHF
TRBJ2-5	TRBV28	CASSLTGAAETQYF
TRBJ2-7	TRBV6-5	CASRFRQGPNEQYF
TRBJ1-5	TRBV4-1	CASSRETGGNQPQHF
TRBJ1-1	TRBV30	CAWKSWGRGETTEAFF
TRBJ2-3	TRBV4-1	CASSHPSGGTDTQYF
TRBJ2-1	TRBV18	CASGSDYYNEQFF